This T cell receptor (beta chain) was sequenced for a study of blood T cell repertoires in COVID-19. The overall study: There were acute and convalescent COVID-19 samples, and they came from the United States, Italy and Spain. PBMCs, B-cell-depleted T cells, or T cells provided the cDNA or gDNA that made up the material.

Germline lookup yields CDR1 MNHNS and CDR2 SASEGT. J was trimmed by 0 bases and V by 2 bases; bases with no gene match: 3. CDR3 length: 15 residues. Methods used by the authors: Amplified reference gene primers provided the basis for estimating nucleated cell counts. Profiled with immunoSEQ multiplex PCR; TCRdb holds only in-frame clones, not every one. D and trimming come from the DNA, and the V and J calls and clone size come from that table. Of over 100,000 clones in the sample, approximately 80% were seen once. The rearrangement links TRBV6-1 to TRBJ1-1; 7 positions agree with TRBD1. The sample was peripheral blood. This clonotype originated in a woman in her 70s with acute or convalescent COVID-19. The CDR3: CASSEFGTVNTEAFF. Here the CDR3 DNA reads TGTGCCAGCAGTGAATTTGGGACAGTGAACACTGAAGCTTTCTTT.